This T cell receptor beta chain came from a study of T cells after yellow fever vaccination. Overall study context: Each low-cell-number fraction was prepared by means of SMART-Seq v4 Ultra Low Input. Findings and limits, study-wide: Clonotype sharing between CD4 and CD8 compartments was small.

A universal primer site and UMIs were added as TCR cDNA was made by 5'RACE template switching. TCRdb fed the 5' RACE reads into MiXCR, producing one record per CDR3 protein. Of about 550,000 distinct CDR3 sequences in the sample, 15% to 20% were seen once. With respect to this clonotype: Its antigen is currently unknown.

The CDR3 runs 13 residues. Germline V CDR1 and CDR2: MNHEY, SVGAGI. Trimming shortened V by 4 bases and J by 5 bases, and 12 bases separated the two germline ends. The sequencing used PBMCs, collected 15 days after the yellow fever booster vaccination. The clonotype comes from a man aged 30-40 years who received the YFV17D yellow fever vaccine. The V gene is TRBV6-5, the J gene TRBJ2-7; D ambiguous. The CDR3 nucleotides read TGTGCCAGCAGTTCCCCGGATTGGGACGAGCAGTACTTC. Translation gives CASSSPDWDEQYF.